This T cell receptor (beta chain) emerged from a study of cytomegalovirus exposure and HLA in healthy donors. Study-wide results and limits: Prediction of most subjects' HLA-A and HLA-B alleles by TCR beta sequences was reportedly accurate. Roughly uniform depth of sequencing across donors was assumed in presence/absence analyses. The authors later linked a missense DCLRE1C variant to TCR beta V- and J-gene trimming.

As for this clone: Its antigen remains unknown.

The CDR3 has 16 amino acids. CDR1 SGHTA and CDR2 FQGNSA come from the germline V gene. V shed 6 bases, J shed 2 bases, and the junction held 11 bases outside the gene matches. Both 60 Vbeta primers and 13 Jbeta primers went into the PCR. The table came from immunoSEQ multiplex PCR; TCRdb's copy has only in-frame clones and leaves some out. The table lists over 75,000 clones, roughly 80% of them singletons. The genes are TRBV7-2 and TRBJ2-3; 7 positions match TRBD2. The TCR comes from a woman aged 55-69 years in good health and CMV-seronegative. The sequenced material came from PBMCs. Written as DNA, the CDR3 is TGTGCCAGCAGGGGTCCCGGGACTACCCTCACAGATACGCAGTATTTT. Residues: CASRGPGTTLTDTQYF.